These 11 T cell receptor beta chains were sequenced from one sample in a study of post-analysis software for immune sequencing data. These TCRs are of unknown antigen specificity. General observations from the study: TRBV segments more frequent in patients than in controls numbered roughly 5 and included TRBV5-6, TRBV5-1 and TRBV20-1.

Built from TCR beta cDNA, the libraries had unique molecular identifiers in them. MiXCR was run by TCRdb on the PCR reads, yielding one entry per CDR3 protein. The sample includes about 760,000 distinct CDR3 sequences, less than 35% seen only once; the top ten take approximately 0.55%. Sequences were obtained from blood. All receptors derive from a girl aged 5-17 years with multiple sclerosis.

As for this clonotype: A junction end diverges from the germline sequence, so it may reflect a read error. The chain links TRBV5-1 to TRBJ1-5; D is unresolved. Germline V gene sequence: CDR1 SGHRS, CDR2 YFSETQ. The CDR3 consists of 13 residues. The CDR3 spells CASSLEGDQPRHF. The CDR3 bases are TGCGCCAGCAGCTTGGAAGGAGACCAGCCCCGGCATTTT.

V is TRBV27 and J is TRBJ2-3; 7 nucleotides match TRBD2. The CDR3 spans 17 residues. In germline, CDR1 is MNHEY, CDR2 SMNVEV (reference sequence). V shed 2 bases, J shed 4 bases, and the junction held 12 bases outside the gene matches. The CDR3 spells CASSLPGGVGGSDTQYF. The DNA of the CDR3 is TGTGCCAGCAGTTTACCAGGCGGGGTCGGGGGGTCAGATACGCAGTATTTT.

V is TRBV15 and J is TRBJ2-3; TRBD2 matches at 11 bases. There are 16 residues in the CDR3. Trimming at V came to 1 base and at J to 6 bases, leaving 6 bases not matched to a gene. Germline values: CDR1 LNHNV, CDR2 YYDKDF (reference sequence). The CDR3 sequence is CATSRGLAGRVDTQYF. CDR3 nucleotides: TGTGCCACCAGCAGAGGACTAGCGGGGCGGGTGGATACGCAGTATTTT. Variable domain in full (rest from reference TRBV15 and TRBJ2-3): DAMVIQNPRYQVTQFGKPVTLSCSQTLNHNVMYWYQQKSSQAPKLLFHYYDKDFNNEADTPDNFQSRRPNTSFCFLDIRSPGLGDTAMYLCATSRGLAGRVDTQYFGPGTRLTVL.

This clonotype was recorded only once. J is TRBJ2-3 and V is TRBV20-1; 9 bases line up with TRBD2. CDR1 DFQATT and CDR2 SNEGSKA come from the germline V gene (reference sequence). There are 13 residues in the CDR3. Germline trimming cut 6 bases from V and 2 bases from J; bases unmatched to any gene: 3. The CDR3 sequence is CSARTSVTDTQYF. The CDR3 nucleotides read TGCAGTGCCCGGACTAGCGTCACAGATACGCAGTATTTT.

This clonotype was counted between two and nine times. V is TRBV7-9 and J is TRBJ2-7; 9 bases fit TRBD1. V trimming: 5 bases; J trimming: 12 bases; junction bases outside the gene matches: 11. The germline V gene has CDR1 SEHNR and CDR2 FQNEAQ (reference sequence). The CDR3 spans 13 residues. CDR3 nucleotide sequence: TGTGCCAGCAGCGGGGCCTATCGGGACAGGGCGTACTTC. It yields the protein CASSGAYRDRAYF. Full variable domain (rest looked up from reference TRBV7-9 and TRBJ2-7): DTGVSQNPRHKITKRGQNVTFRCDPISEHNRLYWYRQTLGQGPEFLTYFQNEAQLEKSRLLSDRFSAERPKGSFSTLEIQRTEQGDSAMYLCASSGAYRDRAYFGPGTRLTVT.

The genes are TRBV28 and TRBJ1-2; D remains unclear. Germline V gene data show CDR1 as MDHEN and CDR2 as SYDVKM. The CDR3 spans 13 residues. V was clipped by 7 bases and J by 4 bases, with 13 bases between them. In DNA form, the CDR3 reads TGTGCCAGCACCATACAGAGAACCTATGGCTACACCTTC. It codes for CASTIQRTYGYTF.

About this clonotype: One junction end does not reproduce the germline sequence, and a read error may be involved. V gene TRBV6-5 combines with J gene TRBJ1-2; D is perhaps TRBD1 (5 bases). The CDR3 sequence is 13 residues long. Germline values: CDR1 MNHEY, CDR2 SVGAGI. The CDR3 bases are TGTGCCAGCAGGCGGGACGGTAACGATGGCTACACCTTC. It encodes CASRRDGNDGYTF.

The chain combines TRBV5-1 with TRBJ2-1; TRBD1 matches 12 bases. There are 15 residues in the CDR3. The V and J ends lost 2 bases and 6 bases, in that order; junction bases with no gene match: 3. CDR1 and CDR2 (germline): SGHRS, YFSETQ. The CDR3 spells CASSFWGQGANEQFF. CDR3 sequence (DNA): TGCGCCAGCAGCTTCTGGGGACAGGGGGCCAATGAGCAGTTCTTC.

The chain is built from TRBV20-1 and TRBJ2-1, with a tentative D call TRBD1 (6 bases). The V end lost 3 bases, the J end lost 8 bases, and 11 bases lay between the germline ends. Germline V gene sequence: CDR1 DFQATT, CDR2 SNEGSKA (reference sequence). This CDR3 comprises 12 residues. The CDR3 spells CSASFRGHEQFF. The CDR3 coding sequence is TGCAGTGCTAGTTTCAGGGGCCATGAGCAGTTCTTC.

V gene TRBV29-1 combines with J gene TRBJ2-1; D is unresolved. The length of the CDR3 is 11 residues. V gave up 5 bases and J gave up 9 bases, with 11 bases separating them. Germline values: CDR1 SQVTM, CDR2 ANQGSEA. In DNA form, the CDR3 reads TGCAGCGTTAAGAGGTACGCTGAGCAGTTCTTC. This sequence encodes CSVKRYAEQFF.

This chain joins TRBV28 and TRBJ2-3; 8 bases align to TRBD2. The CDR3 length is 16 residues. Trimming took 6 bases from V and 4 from J; bases not matched to a gene: 12. Germline CDR1 and CDR2: MDHEN and SYDVKM. In DNA, the CDR3 is TGTGCCAGCAGATCGTGGAGCGGGAGTCTTCCAGATACGCAGTATTTT. As protein: CASRSWSGSLPDTQYF. Complete variable domain (other parts from reference TRBV28 and TRBJ2-3): DVKVTQSSRYLVKRTGEKVFLECVQDMDHENMFWYRQDPGLGLRLIYFSYDVKMKEKGDIPEGYSVSREKKERFSLILESASTNQTSMYLCASRSWSGSLPDTQYFGPGTRLTVL.